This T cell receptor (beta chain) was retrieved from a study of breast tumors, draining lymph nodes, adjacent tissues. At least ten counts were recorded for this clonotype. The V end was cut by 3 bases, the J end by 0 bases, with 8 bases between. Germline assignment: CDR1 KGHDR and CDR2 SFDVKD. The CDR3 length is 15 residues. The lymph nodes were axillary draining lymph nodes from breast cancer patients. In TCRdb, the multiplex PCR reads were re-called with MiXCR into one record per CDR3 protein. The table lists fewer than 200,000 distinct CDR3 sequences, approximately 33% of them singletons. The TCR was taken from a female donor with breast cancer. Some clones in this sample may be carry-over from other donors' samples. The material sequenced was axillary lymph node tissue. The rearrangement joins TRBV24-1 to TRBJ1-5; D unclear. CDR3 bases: TGTGCCACCAGTGATAGCCGATATAGCAATCAGCCCCAGCATTTT. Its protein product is CATSDSRYSNQPQHF.